This TCR beta chain comes out of a study of blood T cell repertoires in COVID-19. In its sample, this clone was seen once. CDR1 SGHTA and CDR2 FQGTGA come from the germline V gene. V was pared by 5 bases and J by 8 bases, with 19 bases between. The CDR3 consists of 15 residues. Per the authors' pipeline: Estimated nucleated cell counts came from reference gene primer amplification. Sequencing was performed with immunoSEQ multiplex PCR; in TCRdb, only in-frame clones are kept and a portion is missing. The D gene and trimming were derived from the DNA, and the V and J assignments and clone size from that table. The sample lists fewer than 300,000 clones, about nine tenths occurring once.

This receptor was identified in a woman in her thirties or forties with acute COVID-19. The genes are TRBV7-3 and TRBJ2-1; D ambiguous. Sequencing was done on a sample of PBMCs or T cells enriched from blood (not recorded which). The CDR3 reads CASSPRIVQVDEQFF. CDR3 sequence (DNA): TGTGCCAGCAGCCCCCGCATCGTTCAGGTTGATGAGCAGTTCTTC.